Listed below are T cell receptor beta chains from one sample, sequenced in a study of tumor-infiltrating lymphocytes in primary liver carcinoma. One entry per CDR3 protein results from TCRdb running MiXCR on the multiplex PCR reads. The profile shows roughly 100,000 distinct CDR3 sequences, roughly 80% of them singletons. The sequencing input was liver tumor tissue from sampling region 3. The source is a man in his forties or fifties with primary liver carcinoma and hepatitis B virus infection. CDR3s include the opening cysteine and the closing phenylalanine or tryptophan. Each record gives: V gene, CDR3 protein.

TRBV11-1,CASSSVGSSVGVRTDTQYF
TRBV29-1,CTVEDPGGSSYEQYF
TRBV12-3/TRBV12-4,CASSLRRSGSYTF
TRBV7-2,CASSLGTGAGDLFF
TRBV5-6,CASSSCLGVGTSGMRQYF
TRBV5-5,CASSLPTVIPPQYF
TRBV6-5,CASNPELVGTDTQYF
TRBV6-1,CASSRAGLATNEKLFF
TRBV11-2,CASSTNWGSPLHF
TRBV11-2,CASSLPSLGHEQYF
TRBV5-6,CASSLDAPGLAEQYF
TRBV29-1,CSVASTRFHEQYF
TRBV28,CASSLTSGRAYEQYF
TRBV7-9,CASSLSRTENTEAFF
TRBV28,CAGTPSGRLNTEAFF
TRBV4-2,CASGQDLAGGRIIETRYF
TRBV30,CAWTKGSYELYF
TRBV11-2,CASSFQWALVTSGSHEQFF
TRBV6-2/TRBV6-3,CASSYSIYEEYF
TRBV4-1,CASSFALDQPQYF
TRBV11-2,CAGSLEGRRSDTRYF
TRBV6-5,CASNSSGTGADTQYF
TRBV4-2,CASSQDLRGSYNEQFF
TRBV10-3,CAISEFKGAAETQYF
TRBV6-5,CDSSRPWAGPLSGANVLTF
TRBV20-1,CSARGSPQETQYF
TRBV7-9,CACSLFRDEQFF
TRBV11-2,CASSLMREWGEQFF
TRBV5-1,CASSLTSAGGGNEQFF
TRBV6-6,CTSIYSSSTYGYTF
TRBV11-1,CAGSAGQSYEQYF
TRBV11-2,CDSSLRWTGDNKQYF
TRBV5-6,CVSSFKGECRYNEQFF
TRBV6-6,CTTSGTGVRTEAFF
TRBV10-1,CASSGRGRGSTDTHYF
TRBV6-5,CANSTVFGYGYTF
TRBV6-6,CDSRPSQGVNSPLHF
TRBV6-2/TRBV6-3,CASSTPTSAEYEQYF
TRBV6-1,CANSRAGLAANEKLFF
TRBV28,CASSLLGTSGSSTDTQYF
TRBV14,CARSAVAGWVNNEHFF
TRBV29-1,CSVLSGVAEHFF
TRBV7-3,CASSLTGMSNQPQHF
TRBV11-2,CACSSELCNEQFF
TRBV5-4,CASSFPGPSGGDTHYF
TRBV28,CASRPGTSGRASLEQYF
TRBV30,CAWRDQGRGANTESFF